The T cell receptor beta chain described here comes from a study of neurological immune-mediated disorders. The ends lost 2 bases at V and 8 bases at J; junction bases unmatched: 8. The CDR3 sequence is 16 residues long. Germline lookup yields CDR1 LGHNA and CDR2 YNFKEQ. In TCRdb, the 5' RACE reads were re-called with MiXCR into one record per CDR3 protein. The sample records roughly 74,000 distinct CDR3 sequences, around 5.2% being singletons. This clonotype was observed many times. The sequence was obtained from a man younger than 35 with multiple sclerosis. The sample comprised PBMCs. The V and J genes are TRBV4-2 and TRBJ1-4; 10 bases are a match to TRBD1. CDR3 sequence: CASSQISGTGDEKLFF. CDR3 bases: TGTGCCAGCAGCCAAATATCCGGGACAGGGGACGAAAAACTGTTTTTT.